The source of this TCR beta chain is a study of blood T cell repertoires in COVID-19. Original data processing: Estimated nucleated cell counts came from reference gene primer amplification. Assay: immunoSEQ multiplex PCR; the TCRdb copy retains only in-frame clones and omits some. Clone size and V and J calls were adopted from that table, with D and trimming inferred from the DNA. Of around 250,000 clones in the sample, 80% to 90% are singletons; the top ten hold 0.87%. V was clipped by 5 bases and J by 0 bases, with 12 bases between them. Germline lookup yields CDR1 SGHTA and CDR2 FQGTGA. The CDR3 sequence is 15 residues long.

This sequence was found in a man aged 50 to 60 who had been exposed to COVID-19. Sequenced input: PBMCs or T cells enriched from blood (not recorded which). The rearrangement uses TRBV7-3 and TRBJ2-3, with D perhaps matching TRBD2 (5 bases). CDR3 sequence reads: CASSLNEGSTDTQYF. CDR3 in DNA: TGTGCCAGCAGCCTTAATGAGGGTAGCACAGATACGCAGTATTTT. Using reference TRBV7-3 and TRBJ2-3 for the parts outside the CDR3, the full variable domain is GAGVSQTPSNKVTEKGKYVELRCDPISGHTALYWYRQSLGQGPEFLIYFQGTGAADDSGLPNDRFFAVRPEGSVSTLKIQRTERGDSAVYLCASSLNEGSTDTQYFGPGTRLTVL.